This T cell receptor (beta chain) was identified in a study of blood T cell repertoires in COVID-19. Turning to the study itself: From the United States, Italy and Spain came samples of acute and convalescent COVID-19.

This clone was seen just once. Some clones are missing from TCRdb's copy, which holds only in-frame ones; the method was immunoSEQ multiplex PCR. The sample lists 200,000 to 250,000 clones, 85% to 90% occurring once. Trimming removed 6 bases at V and 5 bases at J, with 11 bases between. The CDR3 is made up of 13 amino acids. In germline, CDR1 is KGHSH, CDR2 LQKENI. This sequence originates from a man aged 50 to 59 who had been exposed to COVID-19. The sequencing sample was made of PBMCs or T cells enriched from blood (not recorded which). The chain joins TRBV18 to TRBJ1-5, with D unresolved. CDR3 sequence reads: CASSWTEDQPQHF. In DNA, the CDR3 is TGTGCCAGCTCGTGGACTGAGGATCAGCCCCAGCATTTT.